The 14 T cell receptor beta chains given below trace back to one sample, sequenced in a study of CD8 T cell repertoires and HIV-1 epitope variants (TCRdb year 2020). Library generation was performed with the immunoSEQ multiplex PCR assay. Drawn from immuneACCESS, this table holds only the in-frame rearrangements with V and J called that TCRdb kept. Clones are partly lost; checked studies trace under half to an unresolved V gene and leave the rest unexplained. This sample has around 5,200 clones in its table, and about 68% of those were observed once. Around 44% of the sample lies in the top ten. These receptors have no known antigen. Source material: cultured CD8+ T cells derived from PBMCs. The receptors were sampled from a male donor with HIV.

This chain links TRBV2 with TRBJ2-7; 8 bases are shared with TRBD1. The CDR3 covers 17 residues. V lost 1 base and J lost 6; bases outside the gene matches: 14. The germline CDR1 and CDR2 sequences are SNHLY and FYNNEI. CDR3 DNA: TGTGCCAGCAGTGAAGGGACAGGGCGTAGCTCAAACTCCGAGCAGTACTTC. Translating it yields CASSEGTGRSSNSEQYF.

This clone occurred a few times. This chain links TRBV2 with TRBJ1-4; 10 nucleotides align to TRBD1. CDR1 is SNHLY and CDR2 is FYNNEI in the germline V gene. Unmatched junction bases numbered 4, after V lost 6 bases and J lost 6 bases. The CDR3 length is 14 residues. Written as DNA, the CDR3 is TGTGCCAGCAGGGGGACAGGGGAGTATGAAAAACTGTTTTTT. The encoded protein is CASRGTGEYEKLFF.

The chain recombines TRBV30 with TRBJ1-2; D gene uncertain. CDR1 is GTSNPN and CDR2 is SVGIG in the germline V gene (reference sequence). Between the trimmed V and J ends, which lost 0 bases and 6 bases, there was a span of 11 bases. The CDR3 is made up of 13 amino acids. The CDR3 DNA follows: TGTGCCTGGAGTGTAGTTGAGAGAAATGGCTACACCTTC. It specifies CAWSVVERNGYTF.

This sequence joins TRBV5-4 and TRBJ2-1, with D possibly TRBD2 on 5 matching bases. Trimming removed 4 bases from V and 8 bases from J, with 13 bases in between. Germline V gene lookup returns CDR1 SGHNT and CDR2 YYREEE (reference sequence). The CDR3 length is 13 residues. CDR3 amino acids: CASSLQGSDEQFF. DNA for the CDR3: TGTGCCAGCAGCCTCCAAGGGAGCGATGAGCAGTTCTTC.

This clone has only a few counts. This chain joins TRBV5-4 and TRBJ1-6; tentatively, D is TRBD1 (5 bases). The length of the CDR3 is 15 residues. Germline lookup yields CDR1 SGHNT and CDR2 YYREEE (reference sequence). V was trimmed by 2 bases and J by 8 bases, leaving 14 bases between them. The CDR3 bases are TGTGCCAGCAGCTTTGGAACACAAGGGGATTCACCCCTCCACTTT. As protein: CASSFGTQGDSPLHF.

This clone is labeled as medium-sized. J is TRBJ2-7 and V is TRBV5-6; 8 positions match TRBD1. Unmatched junction bases numbered 12, after V lost 3 bases and J lost 4 bases. CDR3 length: 16 residues. In germline, CDR1 is SGHDT, CDR2 YYEEEE. The CDR3 region has the DNA TGTGCCAGCAGCTGGCAGTCGACCAGGGGGCTATACGAGCAGTACTTC. Translation gives CASSWQSTRGLYEQYF. Full variable domain (rest looked up from reference TRBV5-6 and TRBJ2-7): DAGVTQSPTHLIKTRGQQVTLRCSPKSGHDTVSWYQQALGQGPQFIFQYYEEEERQRGNFPDRFSGHQFPNYSSELNVNALLLGDSALYLCASSWQSTRGLYEQYFGPGTRLTVT.

The chain has TRBV4-3 and TRBJ1-3, with TRBD1 matching 11 bases. Germline V gene data show CDR1 as LGHNA and CDR2 as YSLEER. The CDR3 covers 20 residues. V lost 0 bases and J lost 3; bases outside the gene matches: 13. The CDR3 coding sequence is TGCGCCAGCAGCCAAGATTCGGTAGGACAGGGGGCCCATGATGGAAACACCATATATTTT. It specifies CASSQDSVGQGAHDGNTIYF.

This chain's CDR3 is CATSRARTGVETQYF. The CDR3 DNA reads as TGTGCCACCAGCAGAGCCCGGACAGGGGTCGAGACCCAGTACTTC. The V gene is TRBV15, the J gene TRBJ2-5; 9 bases match TRBD1. Germline CDR1 is LNHNV and CDR2 is YYDKDF (reference sequence). The CDR3 runs to 15 residues. V lost 1 base to trimming and J lost 5 bases; unmatched junction nucleotides: 5. Full variable domain (outside the CDR3, taken from reference TRBV15 and TRBJ2-5): DAMVIQNPRYQVTQFGKPVTLSCSQTLNHNVMYWYQQKSSQAPKLLFHYYDKDFNNEADTPDNFQSRRPNTSFCFLDIRSPGLGDTAMYLCATSRARTGVETQYFGPGTRLLVL.

The V and J genes are TRBV18 and TRBJ1-1; 8 bases are shared with TRBD1. V shed 3 bases, J shed 4 bases, and the junction held 4 bases outside the gene matches. Germline V gene data show CDR1 as KGHSH and CDR2 as LQKENI. The CDR3 contains 14 residues. CDR3 amino acids: CASSPDRVLTEAFF. DNA for the CDR3: TGTGCCAGCTCACCGGACAGGGTTCTCACTGAAGCTTTCTTT.

The V and J genes are TRBV5-1 and TRBJ2-3; 7 bases align to TRBD1. The CDR3 contains 18 residues. The germline V gene has CDR1 SGHRS and CDR2 YFSETQ. Trimming at V came to 4 bases and at J to 0 bases, leaving 14 bases not matched to a gene. CDR3 DNA: TGCGCCAGCAGCCCACGGACAGGCCGAGGCCTCAGCACAGATACGCAGTATTTT. Translation: CASSPRTGRGLSTDTQYF.

This chain's CDR3 is CATSRGTSSYEQYF. The CDR3 DNA follows: TGTGCCACCAGCAGAGGGACTAGTTCCTACGAGCAGTACTTC. The chain uses TRBV15 and TRBJ2-7; 7 bases are shared with TRBD2. CDR3 length equals 14 residues. CDR1 and CDR2 from the germline V gene are LNHNV and YYDKDF (reference sequence). Trimming removed 1 base from V and 1 base from J; junction bases left unmatched: 1.

The chain carries TRBV6-5 and TRBJ2-3; TRBD2 agrees at 10 bases. CDR3 size: 15 residues. J gave up 2 bases and V 11 bases, and 10 bases lay outside the gene matches. The germline V gene encodes CDR1 MNHEY and CDR2 SVGAGI. The CDR3 DNA reads TGTGCCGAGAGAGCTAGCGGGGGCCACACAGATACGCAGTATTTT. It specifies CAERASGGHTDTQYF.

This chain uses TRBV27 with TRBJ2-1; D unclear. V was cut by 3 bases and J by 13 bases, with 16 bases left in between. CDR1 and CDR2 from the germline V gene are MNHEY and SMNVEV (reference sequence). The CDR3 spans 13 residues. The CDR3 DNA reads as TGTGCCAGCAGTTTTTCCATTAAGGGTACTCAGTTCTTC. Protein sequence: CASSFSIKGTQFF.

This chain connects TRBV29-1 to TRBJ1-2, with 9 positions matching TRBD1. The CDR3 is made up of 13 amino acids. CDR1 SQVTM and CDR2 ANQGSEA come from the germline V gene. Trimming took 6 bases from V and 2 from J; bases not matched to a gene: 4. This CDR3 is CSVAGTGNYGYTF. The CDR3 DNA is TGCAGCGTCGCCGGGACAGGGAACTATGGCTACACCTTC.